A selection of T cell receptor beta chains follows, all from one sample in a study of graft-versus-host responses after intestinal transplantation. Some clones are missing from TCRdb's copy, which holds only in-frame ones; the method was immunoSEQ multiplex PCR. Of just under 8,000 clones listed, about three quarters are singletons. The source was ileum tissue, collected approximately 220 days after intestinal transplant. The origin of the receptors is a human patient who received an intestinal transplant, so some T cells may come from the graft donor. Both conserved end residues are part of each CDR3. D genes are given only for firm matches. Clone size is given for some rows only: seen once, a few or many times, or a class if the clone is expanded.

d_gene: -; j_gene: TRBJ2-5; v_gene: TRBV27; abundance: once; CDR3nt: TGTGCCAGCAGCCTCCTAGACAGGCATCAAGAGACCCAGTACTTC; CDR3aa: CASSLLDRHQETQYF
d_gene: TRBD2; j_gene: TRBJ2-7; v_gene: TRBV2; abundance: -; CDR3nt: TGTGCCAGCAGTCGCCTAGCGGGAGGGCCCTACGAGCAGTACTTC; CDR3aa: CASSRLAGGPYEQYF
d_gene: -; j_gene: TRBJ1-6; v_gene: TRBV6-1; abundance: -; CDR3nt: TGTGCCAGCGTCCGGGAGTTTAATTCACCCCTCCACTTT; CDR3aa: CASVREFNSPLHF
d_gene: -; j_gene: TRBJ1-3; v_gene: TRBV10-2; abundance: -; CDR3nt: TGCGCCAGCAGTGAGGTGCAAACTAGAAACACCATATATTTT; CDR3aa: CASSEVQTRNTIYF
d_gene: TRBD2; j_gene: TRBJ2-3; v_gene: TRBV5-4; abundance: -; CDR3nt: TGTGCCAGCAGCTTGGGGGGTAGCGGGGGGGCCCGAGATACGCAGTATTTT; CDR3aa: CASSLGGSGGARDTQYF
d_gene: -; j_gene: TRBJ1-4; v_gene: TRBV5-1; abundance: -; CDR3nt: TGCGCCAGCAGCTCCAGTGGTCCGGGTCGCGAAAAACTGTTTTTT; CDR3aa: CASSSSGPGREKLFF
d_gene: -; j_gene: TRBJ2-7; v_gene: TRBV20-1; abundance: -; CDR3nt: TGCAGTGCTAGAGACACCTACGAGCAGTACTTC; CDR3aa: CSARDTYEQYF
d_gene: -; j_gene: TRBJ2-3; v_gene: TRBV28; abundance: -; CDR3nt: TGTGCCAGCAGTTGGTGGCGGGATGGAGATACGCAGTATTTT; CDR3aa: CASSWWRDGDTQYF
d_gene: -; j_gene: TRBJ2-7; v_gene: TRBV11-1; abundance: few; CDR3nt: TGTGCCAGCAGCTTCGTACACTCCTACGAGCAGTACTTC; CDR3aa: CASSFVHSYEQYF
d_gene: TRBD2; j_gene: TRBJ2-5; v_gene: TRBV5-1; abundance: -; CDR3nt: TGCGCCAGCAGTGTCGGGACTAGGGGAGAGACCCAGTACTTC; CDR3aa: CASSVGTRGETQYF
d_gene: -; j_gene: TRBJ2-3; v_gene: TRBV9; abundance: once; CDR3nt: TGTGCCAGCGGCATGGGGACTTGGGGTACGCAGTATTTT; CDR3aa: CASGMGTWGTQYF
d_gene: TRBD2; j_gene: TRBJ2-1; v_gene: TRBV5-1; abundance: once; CDR3nt: TGCGCCAGCAGCTCCTACGGGGGCAGCGGGAGAGTTAATGAGCAGTTCTTC; CDR3aa: CASSSYGGSGRVNEQFF
d_gene: TRBD1; j_gene: TRBJ1-4; v_gene: TRBV6-1; abundance: -; CDR3nt: TGTGCCTCCCTAGGGAGGGTGACAGGGGATGAAAAACTGTTTTTT; CDR3aa: CASLGRVTGDEKLFF
d_gene: -; j_gene: TRBJ2-1; v_gene: TRBV14; abundance: -; CDR3nt: TGTGCCAGCAGCCGGCGGACTTACAATGAGCAGTTCTTC; CDR3aa: CASSRRTYNEQFF
d_gene: -; j_gene: TRBJ2-1; v_gene: TRBV7-9; abundance: -; CDR3nt: TGTGCCAGCAGCACCAGGGACACGGGCGATGAGCAGTTCTTC; CDR3aa: CASSTRDTGDEQFF
d_gene: TRBD1; j_gene: TRBJ2-1; v_gene: TRBV10-2; abundance: -; CDR3nt: TGCGCCAGCAGGCCCGGGACAGGGGGCTCGATCTTC; CDR3aa: CASRPGTGGSIF
d_gene: TRBD1; j_gene: TRBJ1-6; v_gene: TRBV7-2; abundance: -; CDR3nt: TGTGCCAGCAGTCAAAAAGAGACAGGGAGCTCCTATAATTCACCCCTCCACTTT; CDR3aa: CASSQKETGSSYNSPLHF
d_gene: -; j_gene: TRBJ1-1; v_gene: TRBV6-1; abundance: -; CDR3nt: TGTGCCAGCAGTAAGAACCGGCGGGAGAACACTGAAGCTTTCTTT; CDR3aa: CASSKNRRENTEAFF
d_gene: -; j_gene: TRBJ2-5; v_gene: TRBV7-6; abundance: once; CDR3nt: TGTGCCAGCAGCCCTGAAGGACACTCGTACCAAGAGACCCAGTACTTC; CDR3aa: CASSPEGHSYQETQYF
d_gene: -; j_gene: TRBJ2-5; v_gene: TRBV7-8; abundance: few; CDR3nt: TGTGCCAGCAGCTTAGTTGGGGGGAGCGGCCTACAAGAGACCCAGTACTTC; CDR3aa: CASSLVGGSGLQETQYF
d_gene: TRBD1; j_gene: TRBJ1-6; v_gene: TRBV18; abundance: -; CDR3nt: TGTGCCAGCTCGCTAAGGACAGGGAACGATAATTCACCCCTCCACTTT; CDR3aa: CASSLRTGNDNSPLHF
d_gene: -; j_gene: TRBJ2-1; v_gene: TRBV13; abundance: -; CDR3nt: TGTGCCAGCAGCGAGCCCTACACAGGGACCACCTACAATGAGCAGTTCTTC; CDR3aa: CASSEPYTGTTYNEQFF
d_gene: -; j_gene: TRBJ1-4; v_gene: TRBV28; abundance: -; CDR3nt: TGTGCCAGCAGTTTTGACAGGTCCTATGAAAAACTGTTTTTT; CDR3aa: CASSFDRSYEKLFF
d_gene: -; j_gene: TRBJ1-1; v_gene: TRBV15; abundance: -; CDR3nt: TGTGCCACCAGCAGAGAGGGGAGAAACACTGAAGCTTTCTTT; CDR3aa: CATSREGRNTEAFF
d_gene: TRBD1; j_gene: TRBJ1-1; v_gene: TRBV19; abundance: -; CDR3nt: TGTGCCAGTAGGGACAGGGGAAAAGGGATGAACACTGAAGCTTTCTTT; CDR3aa: CASRDRGKGMNTEAFF
d_gene: TRBD2; j_gene: TRBJ2-7; v_gene: TRBV4-1; abundance: -; CDR3nt: TGCGCCAGCAGCCAAGGCAGTGGGGAGCTAGCGGGAGTCGAGCAGTACTTC; CDR3aa: CASSQGSGELAGVEQYF
d_gene: TRBD1; j_gene: TRBJ2-7; v_gene: TRBV5-1; abundance: -; CDR3nt: TGCGCCAGCAGTCGTCTAGACAGGGGACTGGGCGAGCAGTACTTC; CDR3aa: CASSRLDRGLGEQYF
d_gene: -; j_gene: TRBJ2-7; v_gene: TRBV7-2; abundance: -; CDR3nt: TGTGCCAGCAGCTACTACAGGGTTCCCGTTTGGGAGCAGTACTTC; CDR3aa: CASSYYRVPVWEQYF
d_gene: TRBD2; j_gene: TRBJ2-7; v_gene: TRBV10-1; abundance: -; CDR3nt: TGCGCCAGCAGTGATCGGGCTAGCGGTTCCTACGAGCAGTACTTC; CDR3aa: CASSDRASGSYEQYF
d_gene: -; j_gene: TRBJ2-1; v_gene: TRBV28; abundance: -; CDR3nt: TGTGCCAGCAGTAGCGAGCGGATCTCCTACAATGAGCAGTTCTTC; CDR3aa: CASSSERISYNEQFF
d_gene: TRBD1; j_gene: TRBJ2-7; v_gene: TRBV28; abundance: -; CDR3nt: TGTGCCAGCAGGGGACAGGCTGGGGTTCACTACGAGCAGTACTTC; CDR3aa: CASRGQAGVHYEQYF
d_gene: TRBD1; j_gene: TRBJ1-2; v_gene: TRBV9; abundance: -; CDR3nt: TGTGCCAGCAGCGTAGATCAGGGGGTTGGCTACACCTTC; CDR3aa: CASSVDQGVGYTF
d_gene: -; j_gene: TRBJ2-7; v_gene: TRBV6-6; abundance: -; CDR3nt: TGTGCCAGCAGTTTTAACAGGGTCGAGCAGTACTTC; CDR3aa: CASSFNRVEQYF
d_gene: -; j_gene: TRBJ1-5; v_gene: TRBV5-1; abundance: once; CDR3nt: TGCGCCAGCAGCACAGGACACGGCTTCAATCAGCCCCAGCATTTT; CDR3aa: CASSTGHGFNQPQHF
d_gene: TRBD1; j_gene: TRBJ2-5; v_gene: TRBV7-6; abundance: -; CDR3nt: TGTGCCAGCAGCCTCTCTGGGACAGTAGGAGAGACCCAGTACTTC; CDR3aa: CASSLSGTVGETQYF
d_gene: TRBD1; j_gene: TRBJ1-2; v_gene: TRBV28; abundance: -; CDR3nt: TGTGCCAGCAGGGACAGGGGCCGTAACTATGGCTACACCTTC; CDR3aa: CASRDRGRNYGYTF
d_gene: -; j_gene: TRBJ1-1; v_gene: TRBV18; abundance: -; CDR3nt: TGTGCCAGCTCACCACCGGGCAGGGACACTGAAGCTTTCTTT; CDR3aa: CASSPPGRDTEAFF
d_gene: -; j_gene: TRBJ1-6; v_gene: TRBV7-2; abundance: -; CDR3nt: TGTGCCAGCAGCTTAGAAAGAACTCGACCCCTCCACTTT; CDR3aa: CASSLERTRPLHF
d_gene: -; j_gene: TRBJ2-7; v_gene: TRBV9; abundance: -; CDR3nt: TGTGCCAGCAGCGTAGGACAGGATAAAAAGTACTTC; CDR3aa: CASSVGQDKKYF
d_gene: TRBD1; j_gene: TRBJ2-1; v_gene: TRBV4-3; abundance: -; CDR3nt: TGCGCCAGCAGCCGTGCCGGGACAGGGAATGAGCAGTTCTTC; CDR3aa: CASSRAGTGNEQFF
d_gene: TRBD1; j_gene: TRBJ2-7; v_gene: TRBV5-6; abundance: few; CDR3nt: TGTGCCAGCAGCTTTGGACAGGAATACGAGCAGTACTTC; CDR3aa: CASSFGQEYEQYF
d_gene: TRBD1; j_gene: TRBJ1-2; v_gene: TRBV28; abundance: few; CDR3nt: TGTGCCAGCAGTTTAACGACAGGGGGTGGGGGATCGCGGTGGATTTTC; CDR3aa: CASSLTTGGGGSRWIF
d_gene: -; j_gene: TRBJ1-1; v_gene: TRBV6-6; abundance: medium-sized; CDR3nt: TGTGCCAGCAGCCATGGGACACCGTTTAGCACTGAAGCTTTCTTT; CDR3aa: CASSHGTPFSTEAFF
d_gene: -; j_gene: TRBJ2-5; v_gene: TRBV5-4; abundance: -; CDR3nt: TGTGCCAGCAGCTTGACAGCTGATGAGACCCAGTACTTC; CDR3aa: CASSLTADETQYF
d_gene: -; j_gene: TRBJ2-2; v_gene: TRBV7-2; abundance: -; CDR3nt: TGTGCCAGCAGCCCCCGGCTCCTGGGCATCGCGAACACCGGGGAGCTGTTTTTT; CDR3aa: CASSPRLLGIANTGELFF
d_gene: -; j_gene: TRBJ1-2; v_gene: TRBV6-1; abundance: -; CDR3nt: TGTGCCAGCATTATCCCGGGACAACTGAACTATGGCTACACCTTC; CDR3aa: CASIIPGQLNYGYTF
d_gene: TRBD1; j_gene: TRBJ1-2; v_gene: TRBV28; abundance: once; CDR3nt: TGTGCCAGCAGCAAACCACCCGGACAGGGAGATGGCTACACCTTC; CDR3aa: CASSKPPGQGDGYTF
d_gene: TRBD1; j_gene: TRBJ2-5; v_gene: TRBV9; abundance: -; CDR3nt: TGTGCCAGCTTAAGGTCTGGACAGGGGTGGGAGACCCAGTACTTC; CDR3aa: CASLRSGQGWETQYF